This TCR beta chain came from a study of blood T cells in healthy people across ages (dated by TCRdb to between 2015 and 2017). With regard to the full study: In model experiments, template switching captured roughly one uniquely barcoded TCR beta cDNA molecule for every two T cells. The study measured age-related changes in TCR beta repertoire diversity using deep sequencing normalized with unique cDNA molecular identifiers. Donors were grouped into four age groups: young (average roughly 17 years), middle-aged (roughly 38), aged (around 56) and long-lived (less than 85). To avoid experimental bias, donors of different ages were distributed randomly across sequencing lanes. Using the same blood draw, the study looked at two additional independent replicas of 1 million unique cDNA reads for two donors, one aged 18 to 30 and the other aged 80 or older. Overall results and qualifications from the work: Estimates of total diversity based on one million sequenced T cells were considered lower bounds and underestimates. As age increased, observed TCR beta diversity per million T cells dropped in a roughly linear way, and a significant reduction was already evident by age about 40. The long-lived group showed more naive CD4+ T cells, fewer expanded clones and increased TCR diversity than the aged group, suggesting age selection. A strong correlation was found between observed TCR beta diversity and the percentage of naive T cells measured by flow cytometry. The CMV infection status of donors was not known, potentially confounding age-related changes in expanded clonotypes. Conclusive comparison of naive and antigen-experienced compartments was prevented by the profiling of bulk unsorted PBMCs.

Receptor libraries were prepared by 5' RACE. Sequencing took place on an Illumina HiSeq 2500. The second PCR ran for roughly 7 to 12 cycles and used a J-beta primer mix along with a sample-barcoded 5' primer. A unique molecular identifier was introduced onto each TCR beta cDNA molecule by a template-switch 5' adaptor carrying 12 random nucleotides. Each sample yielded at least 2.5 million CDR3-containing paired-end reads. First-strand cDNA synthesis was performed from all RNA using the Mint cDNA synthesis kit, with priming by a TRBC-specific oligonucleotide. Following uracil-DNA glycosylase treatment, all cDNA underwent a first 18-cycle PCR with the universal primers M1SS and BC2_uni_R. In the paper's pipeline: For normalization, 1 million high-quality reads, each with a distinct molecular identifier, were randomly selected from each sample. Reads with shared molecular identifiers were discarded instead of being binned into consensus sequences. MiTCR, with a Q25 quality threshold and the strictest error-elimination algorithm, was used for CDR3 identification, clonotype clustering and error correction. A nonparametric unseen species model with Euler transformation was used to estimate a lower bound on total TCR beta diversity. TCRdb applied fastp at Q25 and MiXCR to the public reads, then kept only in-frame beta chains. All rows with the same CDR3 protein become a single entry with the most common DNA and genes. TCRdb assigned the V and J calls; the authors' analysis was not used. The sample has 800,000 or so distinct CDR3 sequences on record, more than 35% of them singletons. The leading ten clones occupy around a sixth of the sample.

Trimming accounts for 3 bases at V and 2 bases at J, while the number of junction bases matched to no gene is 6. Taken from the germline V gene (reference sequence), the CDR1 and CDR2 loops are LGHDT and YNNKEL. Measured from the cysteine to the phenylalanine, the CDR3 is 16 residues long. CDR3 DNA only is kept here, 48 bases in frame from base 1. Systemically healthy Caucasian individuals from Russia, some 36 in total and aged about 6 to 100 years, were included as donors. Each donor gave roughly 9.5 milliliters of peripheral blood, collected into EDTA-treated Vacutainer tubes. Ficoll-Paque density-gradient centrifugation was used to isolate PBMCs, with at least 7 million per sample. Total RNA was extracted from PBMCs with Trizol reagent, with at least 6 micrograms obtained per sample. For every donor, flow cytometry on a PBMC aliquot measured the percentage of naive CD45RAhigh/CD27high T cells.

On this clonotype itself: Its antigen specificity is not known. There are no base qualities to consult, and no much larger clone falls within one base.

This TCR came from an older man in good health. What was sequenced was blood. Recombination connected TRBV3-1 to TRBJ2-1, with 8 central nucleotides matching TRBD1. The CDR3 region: CASSHTGQGAYNEQFF. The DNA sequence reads TGTGCCAGCAGCCATACAGGACAGGGTGCCTACAATGAGCAGTTCTTC.